One and the same sample provided the 12 T cell receptor beta chains below, sequenced in a study of T-cell reconstitution after alpha-beta-depleted transplantation in children. Preparation of the TCRbeta library involved a method that used unique molecular identifiers. TCRdb re-called the PCR reads through MiXCR, storing one row per CDR3 protein. The table records 780,000 or so distinct CDR3 sequences, 16% of them present only once. The sample in question was PBMCs, mostly from graft donor cells, obtained 360 days after TCRalphabeta/CD19-depleted stem cell transplant. The receptors here all came from a male patient younger than 18 who had a stem cell transplant for acute lymphoblastic leukemia, so the T cells may come from the graft donor.

This clonotype was seen a few times. This chain joins TRBV5-6 and TRBJ2-1; the D gene is possibly TRBD2 (7 bases). CDR3 length equals 12 residues. CDR1 and CDR2 (germline): SGHDT, YYEEEE. Trimming cost V 9 bases and J 10 bases, with 17 bases left between them. In DNA form, the CDR3 reads TGTGCCACCCGCGGGGGCGAAGGGGAGCAGTTCTTC. Its protein is CATRGGEGEQFF.

This clonotype was counted a few times. The chain carries TRBV12-3 or TRBV12-4 and TRBJ1-4, with D tentatively TRBD1 (5 bases). The length of the CDR3 is 14 residues. Trimming took 8 bases from V and 8 from J, leaving 18 bases between them. The CDR3 sequence is CASCPQGRREKLFF. CDR3 nucleotides: TGTGCCAGCTGCCCTCAGGGTAGGAGAGAAAAACTGTTTTTT.

This clonotype was counted between two and nine times. The V call is TRBV5-1, the J call TRBJ2-7; D is ambiguous. The germline V gene encodes CDR1 SGHRS and CDR2 YFSETQ. The CDR3 has 16 residues. The ends were cut back, 2 bases at V and 3 bases at J, with 18 bases in the middle. CDR3 DNA: TGCGCCAGCAGCTTCGGCTCCCATGAGGCTAGCTACGAGCAGTACTTC. This codes for CASSFGSHEASYEQYF.

There are many counts of this clonotype. This sequence joins TRBV5-1 and TRBJ2-7, with 10 bases that match TRBD2. There are 15 residues in the CDR3. Losses at the gene ends were 2 bases for V and 4 bases for J; bases not matched to a gene: 6. CDR1 and CDR2 from the germline V gene are SGHRS and YFSETQ. The CDR3 sequence: CASSLGLADTYEQYF. CDR3 nucleotides: TGCGCCAGCAGCTTAGGACTAGCGGACACATACGAGCAGTACTTC.

The V call is TRBV18, the J call TRBJ2-5; 11 bases align to TRBD2. The CDR3 extends over 16 amino acids. The junction had 4 bases not matched to a gene; V was cut back by 1 base and J by 3 bases. From germline, CDR1 is KGHSH and CDR2 LQKENI. The CDR3 protein is CASSPLAGGPEETQYF. Here the CDR3 DNA reads TGTGCCAGCTCACCACTAGCGGGAGGGCCGGAAGAGACCCAGTACTTC.

This clonotype occurred a few times. The chain carries TRBV19 and TRBJ2-7; tentatively, D is TRBD2 (7 bases). The CDR3 is made up of 13 amino acids. V lost 5 bases, J lost 7 bases, and 15 bases lay in between. The germline CDR1 and CDR2 sequences are LNHDA and SQIVND (reference sequence). The DNA for the CDR3 is TGTGCCAGTAGTCTCGGGGGGCTGCAGGAGCAGTACTTC. Encoded protein: CASSLGGLQEQYF.

The genes are TRBV20-1 and TRBJ2-1; TRBD2 matches 13 bases. CDR3 length equals 17 residues. The J segment lost 2 bases and the V segment lost 6 bases, leaving 10 bases of the junction unmatched. The V gene's germline CDR1 is DFQATT and CDR2 SNEGSKA (reference sequence). CDR3 sequence: CSAWRLAGGRPYNEQFF. The CDR3 DNA reads as TGCAGTGCCTGGCGACTAGCGGGAGGCCGGCCCTACAATGAGCAGTTCTTC.

The rearrangement uses TRBV27 and TRBJ1-6; D is unclear. The CDR3 is 12 residues long. Trimming stripped 6 bases from V and 12 bases from J, with 12 bases between. The germline V gene encodes CDR1 MNHEY and CDR2 SMNVEV (reference sequence). The DNA of the CDR3 is TGTGCCAGCAGGTGGCGGATTGTACCCCTCCACTTT. This gives the protein CASRWRIVPLHF.

This clonotype was recorded a few times. The genes are TRBV20-1 and TRBJ2-7; the D gene is possibly TRBD2 (6 bases). V was cut by 3 bases and J by 2 bases, with 17 bases left in between. Looked up from germline, CDR1 is DFQATT and CDR2 is SNEGSKA (reference sequence). This CDR3 spans 15 amino acids. This CDR3 is CSASLMGRPAYEQYF. The CDR3 DNA sequence: TGCAGTGCTAGCCTAATGGGGAGGCCCGCCTACGAGCAGTACTTC.

The V gene is TRBV7-9, the J gene TRBJ1-1, with TRBD1 as a possible D gene (5 bases). Germline assignment: CDR1 SEHNR and CDR2 FQNEAQ (reference sequence). This CDR3 has 16 amino acids. Trimming removed 2 bases at V and 1 base at J, with 14 bases between. The CDR3 DNA reads as TGTGCCAGCAGCTTAAGGGGCCACAGCAGGAACACTGAAGCTTTCTTT. Protein sequence: CASSLRGHSRNTEAFF.

In its sample, this clonotype was seen once. The chain is built from TRBV12-3 or TRBV12-4 and TRBJ2-7; no reliable D call. CDR3 size: 12 residues. Trimming pared 3 bases from V and 7 bases from J, leaving 10 bases between. The DNA of the CDR3 is TGTGCCAGCAGTTTTCGGCCTCTGGAGCAGTACTTC. As protein: CASSFRPLEQYF.

This chain connects TRBV2 to TRBJ2-1; 11 positions match TRBD2. V lost 6 bases, J lost 8 bases, and 6 bases stayed unmatched. Germline V gene lookup returns CDR1 SNHLY and CDR2 FYNNEI. The CDR3 totals 14 residues. CDR3 bases: TGTGCCAGCAGACCGGGACTAGCGGACTATGAGCAGTTCTTC. Translation gives CASRPGLADYEQFF.